This TCR beta chain was recorded in a study of shared clonotypes between healthy human individuals. All of the donors resided in Nashville, Tennessee, and each was a Caucasian adult. Study-level points and caveats: Clonotypes that were shared across a few donors made up 4.5% to 5% of naive CD4 clonotypes. Larger estimated richness was generally recorded for naive subsets relative to memory subsets.

Germline assignment: CDR1 SGHTA and CDR2 FQGNSA. CDR3 size: 18 residues. The V and J ends lost 2 bases and 4 bases respectively, with 23 bases between them. Points on this clone: Its matching antigen is unknown.

Profiled with immunoSEQ multiplex PCR; TCRdb holds only in-frame clones, not every one. The table lists about 2,500,000 clones, around 90% of them singletons. The sequence derives from a man aged 18 to 29 in good health. The chain is built from TRBV7-2 and TRBJ2-5; D perhaps matches TRBD2 (6 bases). The sequenced sample was naive CD4+ T cells sorted from blood. As to subset: CD45RA+ positively selected. CDR3 in DNA: TGTGCCAGCAGCTTAAGGGTCCTGGACCCGGTCGGGGGAGAGACCCAGTACTTC. Residues: CASSLRVLDPVGGETQYF.